This T cell receptor (beta chain) was sequenced in a study of T cell responses to AZD1222 COVID-19 vaccine. The method was immunoSEQ multiplex PCR; TCRdb's version includes in-frame clones alone and lacks a portion of them. The sample lists some 140,000 clones; around 90% were seen once. Germline V CDR1 and CDR2: LGHNA, YSLEER. Trimming left V 4 bases short and J 6 bases short, with 13 bases between. This CDR3 spans 14 amino acids. Overall study results and limits: Two AZD1222 administrations were followed by greater Spike-specific TCR breadth and depth. Spike was spanned by vaccine-associated CD4 TCRs, with dominance at 160-218 and 743-854.

About this clone itself: Its antigen is unidentified.

This clonotype was sampled from an adult in good health. The chain is built from TRBV4-3 and TRBJ1-5, with D hard to call. The material sequenced was peripheral blood, taken on day 0 of AZD1222 vaccination. The CDR3 DNA reads as TGCGCCAGCAGCCCCTCGTCGGGGTTTCAGCCCCAGCATTTT. It encodes CASSPSSGFQPQHF.